This T cell receptor beta chain stems from a study of Graves' ophthalmopathy and Graves' hyperthyroidism. This clonotype occurred a few times. This CDR3 is built from 14 residues. CDR1 is SNHLY, CDR2 FYNNEI, per germline. V lost 5 bases, J lost 1 base, and 12 bases lay in between. RNA served as the template for amplifying TCR beta CDR3 regions. In the first round, RT-PCR was carried out with HTBI primers, and a multiplex PCR formed the second round. Using its own MiXCR run on the multiplex PCR reads, TCRdb lists one record per CDR3 protein. The sample lists about 590,000 distinct CDR3 sequences, about two fifths occurring once.

This receptor was obtained from an adult man with Graves' hyperthyroidism. The sample consisted of peripheral blood or thyroid tissue (not recorded which). V is TRBV2 and J is TRBJ2-7; no definite D call. The CDR3 reads CASSFQRLSYEQYF. The CDR3 DNA is TGTGCCAGCAGTTTTCAAAGACTTTCCTACGAGCAGTACTTC. Combining the CDR3 with reference TRBV2 and TRBJ2-7 gives the whole variable domain EPEVTQTPSHQVTQMGQEVILRCVPISNHLYFYWYRQILGQKVEFLVSFYNNEISEKSEIFDDQFSVERPDGSNFTLKIRSTKLEDSAMYFCASSFQRLSYEQYFGPGTRLTVT.